Below, one T cell receptor beta chain is given with its context. This entry comes from a study of blood T cell repertoires in COVID-19. Study background: COVID-19 samples, acute and convalescent, were from the United States, Italy and Spain. PBMCs, B-cell-depleted T cells, or T cells provided the cDNA or gDNA that made up the material.

Original analysis: Reference gene primer amplification gave estimated nucleated cell counts. Generated by immunoSEQ multiplex PCR, the TCRdb table keeps only in-frame clones and is missing some. Clonal size and the V and J genes are those of that table, whereas D and trimming came from the DNA. Among about 68,000 clones listed, 79% were seen once. The receptor was isolated from a woman between 55 and 75 years old with acute or convalescent COVID-19. The specimen sequenced was peripheral blood.

This CDR3 reads CASSSDRVGQPQHF. CDR3 DNA: TGTGCCAGCAGCTCGGACAGGGTGGGTCAGCCCCAGCATTTT. This chain uses TRBV11-2 with TRBJ1-5, with 8 bases that match TRBD1. The germline gives CDR1 SGHAT, CDR2 FQNNGV. With 4 bases clipped from V and 6 bases from J, the junction kept 5 bases outside the gene matches. The length of the CDR3 is 14 residues.